One and the same sample provided the 18 T cell receptor beta chains below, sequenced in a study of T cells after yellow fever vaccination (dated by TCRdb to between 2019 and 2020). Library preparation was by 5' RACE. This sample was sequenced with an Illumina HiSeq 2500. TCRdb reanalyzed the raw reads on its own, using fastp at Q25 for trimming and MiXCR for clone calling, and kept in-frame beta chains. Every distinct CDR3 protein forms one entry, paired with its most common genes and DNA. Within this sample are 110,000 or so distinct CDR3 sequences, with around 7.2% of them counted one time only. Over 2.5% of the sample goes to the ten largest clones. The sample's treatment or condition label, decoded: live attenuated yellow fever vaccine strain. This specimen was CD4+ T cells sorted from PBMCs, taken around 45 days after the first yellow fever vaccination. Receptors were obtained from a man between 18 and 29 years old who received the YFV17D yellow fever vaccine.

The rearrangement links TRBV7-3 to TRBJ1-2; TRBD1 might be the D (6 bases). Trimming removed 3 bases from V and 8 bases from J, with 19 bases in between. The CDR3 consists of 15 residues. Germline V CDR1 and CDR2: SGHTA, FQGTGA. Here the CDR3 reads CASSLGGAAGGGYTF. CDR3 nucleotides: TGTGCCAGCAGCTTGGGGGGGGCCGCGGGTGGAGGCTACACCTTC.

This clonotype was seen ten or more times. The CDR3 region has the DNA TGCGCCAGCAGCCAAGATTCTATTGTGCCGACCGATACGCAGTATTTT. The encoded protein is CASSQDSIVPTDTQYF. This sequence joins TRBV4-1 and TRBJ2-3; D gene unclear. The V gene lost 0 bases and the J gene lost 6 bases, with 16 bases spanning the gap. Germline-derived CDR1 and CDR2 are MGHRA and YSYEKL. CDR3 length equals 16 residues.

This clonotype showed up many times. The CDR3 DNA reads TGTGCCAGCAGCCAGGGGGGGACAGGGGGTCGCGAGCAGTACTTC. Protein sequence: CASSQGGTGGREQYF. This chain uses TRBV5-4 with TRBJ2-7; TRBD1 aligns across 11 bases. Trimming at V came to 4 bases and at J to 6 bases, leaving 9 bases not matched to a gene. The CDR3 length is 15 residues. CDR1 and CDR2 from the germline V gene are SGHNT and YYREEE (reference sequence).

The V and J genes are TRBV18 and TRBJ1-2, with D tentatively TRBD1 (6 bases). CDR1 and CDR2 from the germline V gene are KGHSH and LQKENI. The V end lost 3 bases, the J end lost 3 bases, and 17 bases lay between the germline ends. The CDR3 sequence is 16 residues long. The CDR3 nucleotides read TGTGCCAGCTCACCGGGTGTAGCGGGGGCGCACTATGGCTACACCTTC. It translates to CASSPGVAGAHYGYTF.

This clonotype was counted ten times or more. V is TRBV4-3 and J is TRBJ2-3; perhaps TRBD2 as D (6 bases). The CDR3 runs to 16 residues. Germline V gene data show CDR1 as LGHNA and CDR2 as YSLEER. Trimming pared 0 bases from V and 4 bases from J, leaving 14 bases between. As DNA, the CDR3 is TGCGCCAGCAGCCAAGATCCGGGGGTGGCTGCAGATACGCAGTATTTT. Encoded protein: CASSQDPGVAADTQYF.

In its sample, this clonotype was seen many times. The chain combines TRBV4-1 with TRBJ2-3; the D call may be TRBD1 or TRBD2 (5 bases each). Trimming removed 0 bases at V and 8 bases at J, with 6 bases between. Looked up from germline, CDR1 is MGHRA and CDR2 is YSYEKL. The CDR3 is 12 amino acids. The CDR3 DNA is TGCGCCAGCAGCCAAGAAGGGACTACGCAGTATTTT. As protein: CASSQEGTTQYF.

About this clonotype itself: A read error is possible here, since a much larger clone lies one base away. The chain combines TRBV3-1 with TRBJ2-7; D not certain. This CDR3 region has 13 residues. CDR1 is LGHDT and CDR2 is YNNKEL in the germline V gene (reference sequence). Trimming cost V 4 bases and J 3 bases, with 10 bases left between them. CDR3 DNA sequence: TGTGCCAGCAGCCTTGGGATCATCTACGAGCAGTACTTC. Translating it yields CASSLGIIYEQYF.

The chain links TRBV7-2 to TRBJ2-2; 8 nucleotides line up with TRBD1. V gave up 5 bases and J gave up 2 bases; unmatched junction bases: 10. Germline-derived CDR1 and CDR2 are SGHTA and FQGNSA. This CDR3 is built from 17 residues. CDR3: CASSPAGTGFNTGELFF. The DNA of the CDR3 is TGTGCCAGCAGCCCTGCCGGGACAGGCTTCAACACCGGGGAGCTGTTTTTT.

There are many counts of this clonotype. The CDR3 is CASSQDPRAWAFF. The CDR3, as DNA: TGTGCCAGCAGCCAAGACCCCCGAGCGTGGGCTTTCTTT. The gene calls are TRBV3-1 and TRBJ1-1; D gene unclear. The V and J ends lost 0 bases and 11 bases respectively, with 13 bases between them. CDR3 length equals 13 residues. Germline V lookup: CDR1 LGHDT, CDR2 YNNKEL (reference sequence).

This clonotype has a count of ten or more. The genes are TRBV7-9 and TRBJ2-3, with 10 bases fitting TRBD1. Trimming at V came to 5 bases and at J to 7 bases, leaving 9 bases not matched to a gene. This CDR3 is 15 amino acids long. Per germline, CDR1 SEHNR and CDR2 FQNEAQ (reference sequence). In DNA, the CDR3 is TGTGCCAGCAGCCCCAGACAGGGGGCGTTATATACGCAGTATTTT. It codes for CASSPRQGALYTQYF.

This clonotype was picked up many times. The chain couples TRBV24-1 to TRBJ2-2; no reliable D call. Trimming took 5 bases from V and 0 from J, leaving 9 bases between them. Germline V lookup: CDR1 KGHDR, CDR2 SFDVKD. This CDR3 region has 15 residues. The CDR3 region is CATSGSGPNTGELFF. The CDR3 DNA is TGTGCCACCAGTGGTTCCGGGCCGAACACCGGGGAGCTGTTTTTT.

This clonotype showed up just a few times. This chain joins TRBV5-1 and TRBJ2-5; either TRBD1 or TRBD2 may supply D (5 bases each). Germline V CDR1 and CDR2: SGHRS, YFSETQ. The V end was cut by 4 bases, the J end by 7 bases, with 17 bases between. The CDR3 contains 14 residues. CDR3 DNA: TGCGCCAGCAGCGTGGACAACCACGAGGGGACCCAGTACTTC. The encoded protein is CASSVDNHEGTQYF.

This clonotype was recorded many times. The rearrangement uses TRBV5-4 and TRBJ1-2, with a possible D match to TRBD1 (5 bases). CDR1 SGHNT and CDR2 YYREEE come from the germline V gene (reference sequence). Trimming stripped 1 base from V and 6 bases from J, with 7 bases between. The CDR3 has 12 amino acids. CDR3 in DNA: TGTGCCAGCAGCTTGACGGGACATGGCTACACCTTC. This translates into CASSLTGHGYTF.

In its sample, this clonotype was seen many times. The gene calls are TRBV28 and TRBJ1-6; TRBD1 matches at 7 bases. Germline V gene sequence: CDR1 MDHEN, CDR2 SYDVKM. V was clipped by 5 bases and J by 10 bases; unmatched bases: 11. The CDR3 is made up of 15 amino acids. CDR3 sequence: CASSRSTGRGSPLHF. The DNA for the CDR3 is TGTGCCAGCAGTCGATCGACAGGGCGGGGCTCACCCCTCCACTTT.

The V call is TRBV5-4, the J call TRBJ2-3; TRBD2 aligns across 9 bases. Germline loops: CDR1 SGHNT, CDR2 YYREEE (reference sequence). With 5 bases clipped from V and 2 bases from J, the junction kept 6 bases outside the gene matches. The CDR3 totals 15 residues. The DNA for the CDR3 is TGTGCCAGCAGTCGACTAGCGGACTCCACAGATACGCAGTATTTT. This codes for CASSRLADSTDTQYF. Based on the CDR3 plus reference TRBV5-4 and TRBJ2-3, the full variable domain is ETGVTQSPTHLIKTRGQQVTLRCSSQSGHNTVSWYQQALGQGPQFIFQYYREEENGRGNFPPRFSGLQFPNYSSELNVNALELDDSALYLCASSRLADSTDTQYFGPGTRLTVL.

This clonotype showed up many times. The J gene is TRBJ2-2, the V gene TRBV4-3; no definite D call. Trimming took 4 bases from V and 3 from J, leaving 9 bases between them. The germline CDR1 and CDR2 sequences are LGHNA and YSLEER. The CDR3 covers 14 residues. The CDR3 DNA reads TGCGCCAGCAGCCCCGGGCCCCACACCGGGGAGCTGTTTTTT. Translation: CASSPGPHTGELFF.

This clonotype showed up many times. This chain connects TRBV20-1 to TRBJ1-1; D unclear. The V and J ends lost 0 bases and 4 bases respectively, with 12 bases between them. The CDR3 is 14 residues long. The germline V gene has CDR1 DFQATT and CDR2 SNEGSKA (reference sequence). The CDR3: CSARDSQIRTEAFF. The CDR3 DNA is TGCAGTGCTAGAGATTCCCAGATACGCACTGAAGCTTTCTTT.

This clonotype was counted many times. The V call is TRBV7-2, the J call TRBJ2-1; 11 bases line up with TRBD2. J was trimmed by 4 bases and V by 4 bases; bases with no gene match: 6. CDR1 and CDR2 (germline): SGHTA, FQGNSA. The CDR3 covers 16 residues. CDR3 DNA: TGTGCCAGCAGCTCGCCGACTAGCGGGGCTTACAATGAGCAGTTCTTC. Residues: CASSSPTSGAYNEQFF.